Reported below is one T cell receptor beta chain. Which antigen it targets is not known. No much larger clone exists at a distance of one base, and base qualities are not known. These data come from a study of blood T cell repertoires in COVID-19 (dated by TCRdb to between 2020 and 2021). Regarding the research as a whole: The collaborator samples originated in the United States, Italy and Spain and spanned the acute and convalescent phases of COVID-19. The prospective study material was composed of cDNA or gDNA derived from T cells, B-cell-depleted T cells, or PBMCs. The dataset comprised deeply sampled blood TCRbeta repertoires from subjects exposed to, actively infected with, or recovered from COVID-19. The repertoires were made available in a free public database intended to serve as a resource for research on the immune response to SARS-CoV-2. Samples came from the ongoing ImmuneRACE study (first 160 participants) plus 1,254 subjects from 6 global collaborators. Nearly every sample came with metadata listing a de-identified subject ID, COVID-19 status, age in years and sex. Where available, HLA class I and class II types were obtained from metadata supplied by the sample provider rather than from assay-based typing.

Findings and caveats that apply to the study as a whole: The amount of clinical and demographic metadata varied by source and participant and was provided uncurated.

The immunoSEQ Assay, a bias-controlled multiplex PCR, was used to amplify TCRbeta CDR3 regions from genomic DNA. The authors' analysis ran thus. Nucleated cell counts per sample were estimated from amplification of reference gene primers within the assay. To quantify the absolute abundance of each unique TCRbeta CDR3 rearrangement, sequence reads were collapsed and filtered. Productive Simpson clonality was computed per sample as the square root of Simpson's diversity index over productive rearrangements. Drawn from immuneACCESS, this table holds only the in-frame rearrangements with V and J called that TCRdb kept. Clones are partly lost; checked studies trace under half to an unresolved V gene and leave the rest unexplained. That table is the source of V, J and clone size, and D and trimming were worked out from the DNA. This sample lists 130,000 or so clones; 65% to 90% were detected once. The ten biggest clones cover around 8% of the sample.

Whole blood was collected in K2EDTA tubes by collaborating institutions according to the institutions' own protocols. Collaborator samples were shipped for TCRbeta analysis as frozen whole blood, isolated PBMCs, or DNA extracted from either sample type. The clonotype comes from a woman aged 60-75 years with active or convalescent COVID-19. Sequencing was performed on peripheral blood.

This receptor has the CDR3 CASSTRTVNTGELFF. The sequence in DNA is TGTGCCAGCAGCACACGGACAGTAAACACCGGGGAGCTGTTTTTT. The chain uses TRBV5-6 and TRBJ2-2; TRBD1 could be the D gene, as 6 bases match. In the germline V gene, CDR1 corresponds to SGHDT and CDR2 to YYEEEE. V is shortened by 4 bases, J by 2 bases, and the region joining them spans 12 bases. Including the terminal cysteine and phenylalanine, the CDR3 comprises 15 residues. The read is trimmed to its CDR3 DNA, 45 bases read in frame from base 1.